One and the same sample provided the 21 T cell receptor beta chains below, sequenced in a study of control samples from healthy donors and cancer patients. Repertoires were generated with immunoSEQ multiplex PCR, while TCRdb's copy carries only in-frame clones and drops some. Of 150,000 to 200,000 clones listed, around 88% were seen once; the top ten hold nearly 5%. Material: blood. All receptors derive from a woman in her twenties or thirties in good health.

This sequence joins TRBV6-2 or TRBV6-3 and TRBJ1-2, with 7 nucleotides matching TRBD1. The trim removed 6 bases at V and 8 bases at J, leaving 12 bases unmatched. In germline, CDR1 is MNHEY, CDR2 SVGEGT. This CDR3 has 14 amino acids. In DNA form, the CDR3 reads TGTGCCAGCAGCCCAGGACAGGTCACCAGAGGCTACACCTTC. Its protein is CASSPGQVTRGYTF.

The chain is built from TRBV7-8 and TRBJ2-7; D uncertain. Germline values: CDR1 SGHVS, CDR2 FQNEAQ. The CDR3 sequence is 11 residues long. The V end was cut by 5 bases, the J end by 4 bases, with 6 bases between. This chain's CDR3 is CASSDSYEQYF. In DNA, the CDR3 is TGTGCCAGCAGCGACTCGTACGAGCAGTACTTC.

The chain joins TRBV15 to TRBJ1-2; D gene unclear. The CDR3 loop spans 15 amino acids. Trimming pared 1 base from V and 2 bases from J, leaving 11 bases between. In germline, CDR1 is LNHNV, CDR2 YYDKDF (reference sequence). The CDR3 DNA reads TGTGCCACCAGCAGAGTCGGAACAAGCAACTATGGCTACACCTTC. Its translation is CATSRVGTSNYGYTF.

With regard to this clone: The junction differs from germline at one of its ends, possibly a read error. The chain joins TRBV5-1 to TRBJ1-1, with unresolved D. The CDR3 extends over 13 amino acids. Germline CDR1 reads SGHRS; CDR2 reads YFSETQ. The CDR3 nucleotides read TGCGCCAGCAACTTGGTGGGGAACACTGAAGCTTTCTTT. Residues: CASNLVGNTEAFF.

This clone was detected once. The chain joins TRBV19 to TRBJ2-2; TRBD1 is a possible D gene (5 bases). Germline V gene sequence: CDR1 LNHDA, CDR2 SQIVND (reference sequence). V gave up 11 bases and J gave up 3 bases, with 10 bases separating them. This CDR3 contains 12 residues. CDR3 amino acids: CAGRAHTGELFF. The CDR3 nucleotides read TGTGCCGGCAGGGCCCACACCGGGGAGCTGTTTTTT.

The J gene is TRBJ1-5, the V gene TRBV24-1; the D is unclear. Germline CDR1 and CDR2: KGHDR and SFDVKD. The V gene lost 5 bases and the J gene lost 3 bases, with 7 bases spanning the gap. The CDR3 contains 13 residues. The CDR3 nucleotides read TGTGCCACCAGTGCTAGAGTCAATCAGCCCCAGCATTTT. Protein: CATSARVNQPQHF.

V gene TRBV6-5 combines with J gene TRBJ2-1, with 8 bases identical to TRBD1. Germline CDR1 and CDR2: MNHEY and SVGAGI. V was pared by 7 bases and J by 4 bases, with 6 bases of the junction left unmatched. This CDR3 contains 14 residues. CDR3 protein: CASIPGGAYNEQFF. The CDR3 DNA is TGTGCCAGCATCCCAGGGGGCGCTTACAATGAGCAGTTCTTC.

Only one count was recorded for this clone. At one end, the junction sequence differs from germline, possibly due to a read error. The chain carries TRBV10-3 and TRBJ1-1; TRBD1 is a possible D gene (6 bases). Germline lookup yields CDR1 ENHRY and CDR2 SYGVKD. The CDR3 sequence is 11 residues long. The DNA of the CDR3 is TGTGCCGCTTCTCCGGGACACGGCGGGCTCTTT. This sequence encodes CAASPGHGGLF.

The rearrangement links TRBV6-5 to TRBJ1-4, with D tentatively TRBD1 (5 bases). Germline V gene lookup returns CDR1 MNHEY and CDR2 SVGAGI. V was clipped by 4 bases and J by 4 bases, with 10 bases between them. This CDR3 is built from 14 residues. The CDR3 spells CASSWWGNNEKLFF. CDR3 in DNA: TGTGCCAGCAGTTGGTGGGGGAATAATGAAAAACTGTTTTTT.

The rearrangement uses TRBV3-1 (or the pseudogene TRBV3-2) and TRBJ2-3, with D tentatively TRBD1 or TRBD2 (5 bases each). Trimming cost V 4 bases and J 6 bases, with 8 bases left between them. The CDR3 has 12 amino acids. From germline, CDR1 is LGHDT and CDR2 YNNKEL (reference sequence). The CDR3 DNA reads TGTGCCAGCAGCCCCGGGACGGATACGCAGTATTTT. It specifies CASSPGTDTQYF.

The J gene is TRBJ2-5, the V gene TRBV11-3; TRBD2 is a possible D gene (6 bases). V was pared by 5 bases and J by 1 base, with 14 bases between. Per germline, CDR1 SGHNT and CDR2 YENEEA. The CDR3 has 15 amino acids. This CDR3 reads CASSPRGAGQETQYF. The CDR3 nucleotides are TGTGCCAGCAGCCCCCGCGGGGCAGGCCAAGAGACCCAGTACTTC.

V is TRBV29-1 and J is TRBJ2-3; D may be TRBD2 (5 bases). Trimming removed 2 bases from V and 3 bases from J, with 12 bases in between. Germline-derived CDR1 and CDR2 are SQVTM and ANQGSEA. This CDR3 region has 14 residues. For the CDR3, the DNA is TGCAGCGTTGAAACGTTACGAGGGACAGATACGCAGTATTTT. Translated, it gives CSVETLRGTDTQYF.

The CDR3 DNA sequence: TGTGCCAGCAGCCAAGGTGGCTTAGGGGGGCTACTAACTAATGAAAAACTGTTTTTT. Translation: CASSQGGLGGLLTNEKLFF. The chain is built from TRBV14 and TRBJ1-4; D is possibly TRBD1 (6 bases). CDR1 is SGHDN, CDR2 FVKESK, per germline. This CDR3 comprises 19 residues. Trimming removed 1 base from V and 1 base from J, with 19 bases in between.

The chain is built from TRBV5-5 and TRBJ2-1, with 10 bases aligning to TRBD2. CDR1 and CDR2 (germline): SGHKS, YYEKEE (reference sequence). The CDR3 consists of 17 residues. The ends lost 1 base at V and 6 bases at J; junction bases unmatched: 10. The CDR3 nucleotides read TGTGCCAGCAGCTTGCGGCTAGCGGGAGCTAGGGGCAATGAGCAGTTCTTC. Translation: CASSLRLAGARGNEQFF.

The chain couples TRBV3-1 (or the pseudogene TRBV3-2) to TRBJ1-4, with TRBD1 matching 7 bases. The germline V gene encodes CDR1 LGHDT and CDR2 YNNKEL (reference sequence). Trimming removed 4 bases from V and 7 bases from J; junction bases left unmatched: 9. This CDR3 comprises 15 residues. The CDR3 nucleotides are TGTGCCAGCAGCCCCCAGACAGGGTCGAGTGAAAAACTGTTTTTT. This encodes CASSPQTGSSEKLFF.

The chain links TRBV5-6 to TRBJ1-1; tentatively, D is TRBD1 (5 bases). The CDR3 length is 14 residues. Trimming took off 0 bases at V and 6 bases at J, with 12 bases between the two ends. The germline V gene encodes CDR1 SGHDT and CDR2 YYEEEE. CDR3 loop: CASSLETASPEAFF. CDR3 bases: TGTGCCAGCAGCTTGGAGACAGCCTCGCCTGAAGCTTTCTTT.

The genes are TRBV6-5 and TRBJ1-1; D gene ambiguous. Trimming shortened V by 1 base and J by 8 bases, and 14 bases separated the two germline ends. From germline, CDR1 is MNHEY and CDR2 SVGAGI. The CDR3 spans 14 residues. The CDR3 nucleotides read TGTGCCAGCAGTTACTTTGGCGGGTCTATAGAAGCTTTCTTT. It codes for CASSYFGGSIEAFF.

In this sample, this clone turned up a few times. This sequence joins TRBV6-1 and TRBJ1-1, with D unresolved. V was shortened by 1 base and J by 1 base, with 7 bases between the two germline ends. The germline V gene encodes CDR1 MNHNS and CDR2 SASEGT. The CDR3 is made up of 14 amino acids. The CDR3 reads CASSEGGKNTEAFF. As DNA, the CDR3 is TGTGCCAGCAGTGAAGGAGGGAAGAACACTGAAGCTTTCTTT.

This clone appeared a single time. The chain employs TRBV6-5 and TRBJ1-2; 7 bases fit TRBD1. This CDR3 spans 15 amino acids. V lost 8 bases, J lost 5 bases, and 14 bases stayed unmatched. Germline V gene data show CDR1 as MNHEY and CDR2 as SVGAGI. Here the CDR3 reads CASWSPRDRRYGYTF. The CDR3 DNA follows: TGTGCCAGCTGGTCCCCCCGGGACAGAAGGTATGGCTACACCTTC.

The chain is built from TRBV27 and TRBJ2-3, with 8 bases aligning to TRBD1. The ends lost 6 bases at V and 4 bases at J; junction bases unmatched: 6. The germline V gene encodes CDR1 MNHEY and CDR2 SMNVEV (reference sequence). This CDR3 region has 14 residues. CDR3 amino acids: CASRGGQGPDTQYF. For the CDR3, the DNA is TGTGCCAGCAGGGGCGGACAGGGTCCAGATACGCAGTATTTT.

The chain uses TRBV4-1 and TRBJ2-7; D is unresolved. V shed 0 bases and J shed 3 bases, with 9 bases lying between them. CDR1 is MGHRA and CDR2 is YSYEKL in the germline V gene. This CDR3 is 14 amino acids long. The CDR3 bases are TGCGCCAGCAGCCAAGAATTCGGGCGCTACGAGCAGTACGTC. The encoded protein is CASSQEFGRYEQYV.